This T cell receptor beta chain was sequenced for a study of cytomegalovirus exposure and HLA in healthy donors. Study-level results: Later on, an analysis showed TCR association rates differing by HLA locus, with DRB1 the most and HLA-C the fewest. Indistinguishable V segments such as TRBV6-2 and TRBV6-3 were excluded. Specificity for CMV antigens was confirmed in vitro for a few of the CMV-associated chains.

PCR primers comprised 60 Vbeta and 13 Jbeta primers. Methods used by the authors: As a later analysis found, there were 80 million or so unique TCR beta chains, of which roughly 11 million were shared. Using immunoSEQ multiplex PCR, the repertoire was profiled, and TCRdb retains in-frame clones only, with some absent. That table is the source of V, J and clone size, and D and trimming were worked out from the DNA. Seen here are 150,000 to 170,000 clones, 70% to 80% observed once, and the top ten hold approximately 8%. The CDR3 loop spans 16 amino acids. The J segment lost 8 bases and the V segment lost 4 bases, leaving 15 bases of the junction unmatched. CDR1 and CDR2 (germline): MNHEY, SVGAGI. Regarding this clone: The antigen remains unidentified.

The V call is TRBV6-5, the J call TRBJ2-3, with 7 nucleotides matching TRBD1. The sequencing input was PBMCs. The receptor was derived from a man aged 25-45 years in good health and CMV-seropositive. The DNA of the CDR3 is TGTGCCAGCAGTTCTACCAAAGGGGGCGGAATTGGTACGCAGTATTTT. The encoded protein is CASSSTKGGGIGTQYF.